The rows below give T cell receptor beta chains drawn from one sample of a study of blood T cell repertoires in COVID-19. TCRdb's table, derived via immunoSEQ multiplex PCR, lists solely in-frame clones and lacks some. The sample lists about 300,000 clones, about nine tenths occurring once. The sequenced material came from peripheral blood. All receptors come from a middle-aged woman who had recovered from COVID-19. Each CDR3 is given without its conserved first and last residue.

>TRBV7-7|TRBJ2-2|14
ASSPRAGTGAGELF
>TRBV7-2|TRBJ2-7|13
ASSPDRDRVSEQY
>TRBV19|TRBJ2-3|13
ASTGGPDSTDTQY
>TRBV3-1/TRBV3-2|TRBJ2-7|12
ASSPFGAFYEQY
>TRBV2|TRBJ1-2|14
ASRQGAGSPNYGYT
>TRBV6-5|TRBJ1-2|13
ASSYVGGYNYGYT
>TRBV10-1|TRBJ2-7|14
ASSESKGTAIYEQY
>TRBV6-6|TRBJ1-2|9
ASSPGDGYT
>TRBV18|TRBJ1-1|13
ASSSGTGTFAEAF
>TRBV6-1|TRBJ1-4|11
ASSEDRGGSGF
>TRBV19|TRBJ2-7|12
ASSPTAINYEQY